The 29 T cell receptor beta chains listed next were all sequenced from one sample in a study of cytomegalovirus exposure and HLA in healthy donors. The PCR used 60 Vbeta and 13 Jbeta primers. TCRdb's copy holds only in-frame clones and misses some; the assay was immunoSEQ multiplex PCR. The repertoire holds roughly 170,000 clones, with 80% to 85% as singletons. The specimen sequenced was PBMCs. Receptors originate from a man in his fifties in good health and CMV-seronegative.

The chain links TRBV6-1 to TRBJ2-6; TRBD2 might be the D (5 bases). V lost 0 bases, J lost 4 bases, and 13 bases lay in between. This CDR3 has 17 amino acids. Germline values: CDR1 MNHNS, CDR2 SASEGT. CDR3 amino acids: CASSEAHGVTGANVLTF. The CDR3 DNA follows: TGTGCCAGCAGTGAAGCCCACGGGGTAACCGGGGCCAACGTCCTGACTTTC.

This clone was found a few times. The gene calls are TRBV19 and TRBJ1-4, with D maybe TRBD1 (6 bases). The CDR3 consists of 15 residues. V lost 6 bases, J lost 5 bases, and 16 bases lay in between. Germline CDR1 and CDR2: LNHDA and SQIVND (reference sequence). The CDR3 bases are TGTGCCAGTAGACAAACAGGGCAACTCAATGAAAAACTGTTTTTT. Amino acid sequence: CASRQTGQLNEKLFF.

This clone was recorded only once. The chain uses TRBV28 and TRBJ2-6; possible D gene TRBD2, 5 bases. Trimming cost V 3 bases and J 2 bases, with 5 bases left between them. The CDR3 is 14 residues long. CDR1 is MDHEN and CDR2 is SYDVKM in the germline V gene. The CDR3 bases are TGTGCCAGCAGTTTCGGGACTGGGGCCAACGTCCTGACTTTC. This translates into CASSFGTGANVLTF.

The gene calls are TRBV7-8 and TRBJ2-3; 7 bases are a match to TRBD2. This CDR3 is built from 14 residues. Germline V lookup: CDR1 SGHVS, CDR2 FQNEAQ. With V trimmed by 6 bases and J by 7 bases, 10 bases remained unmatched. This chain's CDR3 is CASSPGGDGNTQYF. As DNA, the CDR3 is TGTGCCAGCAGTCCGGGGGGAGATGGTAATACGCAGTATTTT.

This chain uses TRBV19 with TRBJ2-1; possible D gene TRBD2, 6 bases. Per germline, CDR1 LNHDA and CDR2 SQIVND (reference sequence). The CDR3 covers 16 residues. Trimming took off 2 bases at V and 2 bases at J, with 13 bases between the two ends. Written as DNA, the CDR3 is TGTGCCAGTAGTATAATCGAGGGCGGGGCCTACAATGAGCAGTTCTTC. This gives the protein CASSIIEGGAYNEQFF.

J is TRBJ1-2 and V is TRBV19; 9 bases agree with TRBD1. Trimming removed 6 bases from V and 3 bases from J; junction bases left unmatched: 14. Per the germline V gene, CDR1 is LNHDA and CDR2 is SQIVND (reference sequence). This CDR3 comprises 17 residues. CDR3 sequence: CASSNPRGTGPDYGYTF. In DNA, the CDR3 is TGTGCCAGTAGCAATCCGAGGGGGACAGGGCCAGACTATGGCTACACCTTC.

This clone was seen a single time. This sequence joins TRBV30 and TRBJ2-5, with TRBD2 identical over 13 bases. The V gene end was trimmed by 2 bases and the J gene end by 4 bases; junction bases not matched to a gene: 10. This CDR3 spans 17 amino acids. Germline V gene sequence: CDR1 GTSNPN, CDR2 SVGIG (reference sequence). The CDR3 nucleotides are TGTGCCTGGAGTTCCCGGCGGACTAGCGGGAGCCCAGAGACCCAGTACTTC. It codes for CAWSSRRTSGSPETQYF.

The chain is built from TRBV11-2 and TRBJ2-3, with TRBD1 matching over 7 bases. The junction had 8 bases not matched to a gene; V was cut back by 3 bases and J by 2 bases. The CDR3 consists of 16 residues. Germline lookup yields CDR1 SGHAT and CDR2 FQNNGV. As DNA, the CDR3 is TGTGCCAGCAGCTTCAACCGGGACAGATACACAGATACGCAGTATTTT. This encodes CASSFNRDRYTDTQYF.

In the case of this clone: Compared with germline, one end of the junction differs, possibly owing to a read error. The chain employs TRBV7-9 and TRBJ2-5; 11 bases match TRBD2. The CDR3 has 14 residues. Germline V lookup: CDR1 SEHNR, CDR2 FQNEAQ (reference sequence). CDR3 nucleotide sequence: TGTTCCAGCAGCGGTCTAGCGGGGGGAGAGACCCAGTACTTC. The encoded protein is CSSSGLAGGETQYF.

The V call is TRBV7-3, the J call TRBJ2-1, with 14 nucleotides matching TRBD2. V shed 1 base and J 7 bases; nucleotides not matched to a gene: 6. Germline V gives CDR1 SGHTA, CDR2 FQGTGA. The CDR3 is 17 residues long. CDR3 DNA sequence: TGTGCCAGCAGCTTAATGGGTGGGACTAGCGGGAGTAATGAGCAGTTCTTC. It encodes CASSLMGGTSGSNEQFF.

This chain joins TRBV15 and TRBJ2-7, with 7 bases matching TRBD1. Germline trimming cut 0 bases from V and 6 bases from J; bases unmatched to any gene: 8. Per the germline V gene, CDR1 is LNHNV and CDR2 is YYDKDF (reference sequence). The CDR3 runs to 15 residues. CDR3 in DNA: TGTGCCACCAGCAGAGAGCCAACAGGGGTGGGCGAGCAGTACTTC. It encodes CATSREPTGVGEQYF.

The chain links TRBV15 to TRBJ1-2; D call uncertain. Germline CDR1 LNHNV, CDR2 YYDKDF (reference sequence). Trimming took 0 bases from V and 7 from J, leaving 9 bases between them. The CDR3 is made up of 13 amino acids. The DNA of the CDR3 is TGTGCCACCAGCAGAGACATAACATCTGGCTACACCTTC. Protein sequence: CATSRDITSGYTF.

Turning to this clone: The same CDR3 is also encoded by other DNA sequences in this sample. The chain has TRBV7-9 and TRBJ2-3; D not certain. Germline V gives CDR1 SEHNR, CDR2 FQNEAQ (reference sequence). There are 11 residues in the CDR3. Deletions cut 5 bases from V and 3 bases from J, with 3 bases between. The CDR3 sequence: CASSLTDTQYF. The CDR3 DNA sequence: TGTGCCAGCAGCCTTACAGATACGCAGTATTTT.

This chain links TRBV5-1 with TRBJ2-3, with TRBD1 matching 7 bases. V shed 5 bases, J shed 0 bases, and the junction held 3 bases outside the gene matches. Germline lookup yields CDR1 SGHRS and CDR2 YFSETQ. This CDR3 spans 14 amino acids. DNA of the CDR3: TGCGCCAGCAGGGGACAGTCTAGCACAGATACGCAGTATTTT. Its translation is CASRGQSSTDTQYF.

The V gene is TRBV28, the J gene TRBJ2-7; D may be TRBD1 (5 bases). The germline V gene encodes CDR1 MDHEN and CDR2 SYDVKM. The CDR3 spans 12 residues. The germline V and J ends were trimmed by 4 bases and 2 bases, with 6 bases remaining between them. The CDR3: CASSSRAYEQYF. CDR3 DNA sequence: TGTGCCAGCAGTTCCAGGGCCTACGAGCAGTACTTC.

V and J are TRBV7-8 and TRBJ1-3; weak D call: TRBD1 (5 bases). Trimming cost V 2 bases and J 16 bases, with 15 bases left between them. From germline, CDR1 is SGHVS and CDR2 FQNEAQ. This CDR3 is 12 amino acids long. CDR3 sequence reads: CASSLSDNQRYF. The DNA for the CDR3 is TGTGCCAGCAGCTTATCGGACAATCAGAGGTATTTT.

The chain carries TRBV18 and TRBJ2-3; TRBD2 matches at 13 bases. This CDR3 has 17 amino acids. The V segment lost 6 bases and the J segment 2 bases; nucleotides outside the gene matches: 8. In germline, CDR1 is KGHSH, CDR2 LQKENI. CDR3 DNA sequence: TGTGCCAGCTCGCCCGTCGGACTAGCGGGGGTCACAGATACGCAGTATTTT. Protein product: CASSPVGLAGVTDTQYF. The entire variable domain, with the rest obtained from reference TRBV18 and TRBJ2-3, is as follows: NAGVMQNPRHLVRRRGQEARLRCSPMKGHSHVYWYRQLPEEGLKFMVYLQKENIIDESGMPKERFSAEFPKEGPSILRIQQVVRGDSAAYFCASSPVGLAGVTDTQYFGPGTRLTVL.

V is TRBV21-1 and J is TRBJ2-4; the D call in the table, TRBD1, was not verified against the DNA. TRBV21-1 is reported as a pseudogene. CDR3 length: 15 amino acids. DNA of the CDR3: TGTGCCAGCAGCAGGACCAGGGGTCCGTCGGACATTCAGTACTTC. This codes for CASSRTRGPSDIQYF.

The genes are TRBV27 and TRBJ1-4; D is unresolved. Germline CDR1 MNHEY, CDR2 SMNVEV (reference sequence). There are 15 residues in the CDR3. V lost 0 bases and J 8 bases, leaving 13 bases between the germline ends. The CDR3: CASSLSFPFVEKLFF. Here the CDR3 DNA reads TGTGCCAGCAGTTTATCTTTTCCCTTCGTCGAAAAACTGTTTTTT.

V gene TRBV28 combines with J gene TRBJ2-7; D is possibly TRBD1 (5 bases). CDR1 is MDHEN, CDR2 SYDVKM, per germline. The CDR3 consists of 13 residues. Trimming removed 10 bases from V and 5 bases from J, with 18 bases in between. CDR3 region: CAIGIREPHEQYF. The CDR3 bases are TGTGCCATCGGCATCAGGGAACCCCACGAGCAGTACTTC.

CDR3 protein: CASPKDGERLFF. In DNA, the CDR3 is TGTGCCAGCCCAAAAGACGGGGAGAGACTGTTTTTT. The genes are TRBV21-1 and TRBJ1-4. TRBV21-1 is designated a pseudogene. The CDR3 runs to 12 residues.

This chain uses TRBV28 with TRBJ2-7, with 11 positions matching TRBD2. In germline, CDR1 is MDHEN, CDR2 SYDVKM. V was clipped by 6 bases and J by 4 bases; unmatched bases: 8. The CDR3 contains 15 residues. The CDR3 DNA follows: TGTGCCAGCAGGGTTAGCGGGAGGGCCACGTACGAGCAGTACTTC. Encoded protein: CASRVSGRATYEQYF. The whole variable domain, remainder taken from reference TRBV28 and TRBJ2-7, is DVKVTQSSRYLVKRTGEKVFLECVQDMDHENMFWYRQDPGLGLRLIYFSYDVKMKEKGDIPEGYSVSREKKERFSLILESASTNQTSMYLCASRVSGRATYEQYFGPGTRLTVT.

The chain's CDR3 is CASSQDLVEYSPLHF. The CDR3 DNA sequence: TGCGCCAGCAGCCAAGATCTGGTGGAGTATTCACCCCTCCACTTT. This rearrangement joins TRBV4-3 to TRBJ1-6; D is unresolved. This CDR3 spans 15 amino acids. CDR1 is LGHNA and CDR2 is YSLEER in the germline V gene. The ends were cut back, 0 bases at V and 8 bases at J, with 11 bases in the middle.

Remarks on this clone: Compared with germline, one end of the junction differs, possibly owing to a read error. The rearrangement joins TRBV7-9 to TRBJ2-3; unclear D gene. Germline V gives CDR1 SEHNR, CDR2 FQNEAQ (reference sequence). This CDR3 is built from 15 residues. CDR3 in amino acids: CSSSVGQAHLDTQYF. Here the CDR3 DNA reads TGTTCCAGCAGCGTAGGGCAGGCCCACCTAGATACGCAGTATTTT.

V is TRBV28 and J is TRBJ2-7; a weak D match, TRBD1 (6 bases). The CDR3 contains 15 residues. Per germline, CDR1 MDHEN and CDR2 SYDVKM. V shed 5 bases and J shed 0 bases, with 14 bases lying between them. The CDR3 protein is CASSLYRAGSYEQYF. CDR3 DNA sequence: TGTGCCAGCAGTCTCTACAGGGCGGGCTCCTACGAGCAGTACTTC.

The chain couples TRBV12-1 to TRBJ2-1; TRBD2 is the table's D call, not checked against the DNA. TRBV12-1 is marked as a pseudogene. CDR3 size: 16 residues. The CDR3 is CASSFSSGRDPDEQFF. The CDR3 bases are TGTGCCAGCAGCTTTAGTAGCGGGAGAGACCCGGATGAGCAGTTCTTC.

CDR3 sequence reads: CASRANQGVNTEAFF. The CDR3 region has the DNA TGTGCCAGCAGGGCAAATCAGGGGGTGAACACTGAAGCTTTCTTT. The chain joins TRBV6-5 to TRBJ1-1, with TRBD1 matching 7 bases. CDR1 is MNHEY and CDR2 is SVGAGI in the germline V gene. The CDR3 is 15 residues long. The trim removed 6 bases at V and 0 bases at J, leaving 7 bases unmatched.

The V gene is TRBV7-9, the J gene TRBJ2-6; TRBD2 might be the D (5 bases). The germline CDR1 and CDR2 sequences are SEHNR and FQNEAQ (reference sequence). The V and J ends lost 4 bases and 1 base respectively, with 11 bases between them. CDR3 length equals 16 residues. The CDR3 sequence is CASSSPGGSGANVLTF. DNA of the CDR3: TGTGCCAGCAGCTCCCCCGGAGGATCTGGGGCCAACGTCCTGACTTTC.

The J gene is TRBJ2-5, the V gene TRBV5-1; 8 bases are shared with TRBD1. In germline, CDR1 is SGHRS, CDR2 YFSETQ. Trimming removed 4 bases from V and 5 bases from J; junction bases left unmatched: 4. This CDR3 comprises 13 residues. CDR3 nucleotides: TGCGCCAGCAGCACGGGACAGGCGGAGACCCAGTACTTC. Its translation: CASSTGQAETQYF.